These 10 T cell receptor beta chains came from one sample sequenced in a study of shared clonotypes between healthy human individuals. Assay used: immunoSEQ multiplex PCR; TCRdb lists only in-frame clones, some missing. The sample yields more than 550,000 clones, roughly 88% seen once. The sequenced sample was memory CD8+ T cells from PBMCs. Documented subset: CD45RO+ cells pooled with CCR7-negative TemRA cells. The receptors originated from a man aged 18 to 30 in good health. Some clones in this sample may be carry-over from other donors' samples.

V usage is TRBV9 and J usage is TRBJ2-3; the match to TRBD2 covers 8 bases. The germline CDR1 and CDR2 sequences are SGDLS and YYNGEE. The CDR3 is 16 amino acids. V lost 0 bases to trimming and J lost 5 bases; unmatched junction nucleotides: 8. The CDR3 bases are TGTGCCAGCAGCGTAGCTACGGGGGGGACCGGAGATACGCAGTATTTT. Protein sequence: CASSVATGGTGDTQYF.

The rearrangement uses TRBV2 and TRBJ2-7; TRBD1 aligns across 9 bases. Unmatched junction bases numbered 6, after V lost 6 bases and J lost 6 bases. CDR3 length: 13 amino acids. Germline CDR1 and CDR2: SNHLY and FYNNEI. For the CDR3, the DNA is TGTGCCAGCAGACCGGGACAGGGATTCGAGCAGTACTTC. This sequence encodes CASRPGQGFEQYF. The full variable domain, its missing parts supplied by reference TRBV2 and TRBJ2-7, is EPEVTQTPSHQVTQMGQEVILRCVPISNHLYFYWYRQILGQKVEFLVSFYNNEISEKSEIFDDQFSVERPDGSNFTLKIRSTKLEDSAMYFCASRPGQGFEQYFGPGTRLTVT.

CDR3 sequence: CASSRTAPNEKLFF. The CDR3 DNA follows: TGTGCCAGCAGTCGGACAGCCCCTAATGAAAAACTGTTTTTT. The V and J genes are TRBV6-5 and TRBJ1-4; a possible D gene is TRBD1 (6 bases). Germline assignment: CDR1 MNHEY and CDR2 SVGAGI. The V and J ends lost 5 bases and 3 bases respectively, with 10 bases between them. The CDR3 spans 14 residues.

The J gene is TRBJ2-7, the V gene TRBV9, with 12 bases identical to TRBD2. Germline CDR1 reads SGDLS; CDR2 reads YYNGEE. The J segment lost 4 bases and the V segment lost 3 bases, leaving 5 bases of the junction unmatched. The CDR3 covers 15 residues. The CDR3 nucleotides are TGTGCCAGCAGCGCGCTAGCGGGAGGGCTATACGAGCAGTACTTC. Its protein product is CASSALAGGLYEQYF.

The gene calls are TRBV7-3 and TRBJ2-6; D remains unclear. This CDR3 region has 17 residues. From germline, CDR1 is SGHTA and CDR2 FQGTGA. V lost 2 bases and J 1 base, leaving 12 bases between the germline ends. The CDR3 loop is CASSLPIAGSGANVLTF. The CDR3 DNA is TGTGCCAGCAGCTTACCAATCGCTGGGTCTGGGGCCAACGTCCTGACTTTC.

The gene calls are TRBV15 and TRBJ2-5; perhaps TRBD2 as D (6 bases). The CDR3 length is 15 residues. With 0 bases removed from V and 2 bases from J, the gap between germline ends came to 10 bases. Per germline, CDR1 LNHNV and CDR2 YYDKDF (reference sequence). Written as DNA, the CDR3 is TGTGCCACCAGCAGAGAGGGACTGATACAAGAGACCCAGTACTTC. Translating gives CATSREGLIQETQYF. The full variable domain, in which reference TRBV15 and TRBJ2-5 provide the parts outside the CDR3, is DAMVIQNPRYQVTQFGKPVTLSCSQTLNHNVMYWYQQKSSQAPKLLFHYYDKDFNNEADTPDNFQSRRPNTSFCFLDIRSPGLGDTAMYLCATSREGLIQETQYFGPGTRLLVL.

This clone has a single count. The CDR3 nucleotides read TGTGCCAGCAGCGGACGACAGGGGGGACCCTACGAGCAGTACTTC. Translated, it gives CASSGRQGGPYEQYF. The chain combines TRBV7-8 with TRBJ2-7; 9 nucleotides agree with TRBD1. This CDR3 spans 15 amino acids. Per germline, CDR1 SGHVS and CDR2 FQNEAQ. V lost 5 bases to trimming and J lost 2 bases; unmatched junction nucleotides: 7.

The chain links TRBV6-5 to TRBJ2-5; D gene uncertain. Germline V gene lookup returns CDR1 MNHEY and CDR2 SVGAGI. The V and J ends lost 3 bases and 5 bases respectively, with 10 bases between them. The CDR3 extends over 13 amino acids. CDR3 coding DNA: TGTGCCAGCAGTTATTATTTAGGGGAGACCCAGTACTTC. It specifies CASSYYLGETQYF.

The V and J genes are TRBV6-5 and TRBJ1-6; D is uncertain. Germline V lookup: CDR1 MNHEY, CDR2 SVGAGI. Trimming took 0 bases from V and 7 from J, leaving 10 bases between them. The CDR3 extends over 15 amino acids. CDR3 sequence reads: CASSYSGSINSPLHF. The DNA for the CDR3 is TGTGCCAGCAGTTACTCCGGCAGCATAAATTCACCCCTCCACTTT.

The rearrangement joins TRBV6-1 to TRBJ2-6, with TRBD2 as a possible D gene (6 bases). Germline V lookup: CDR1 MNHNS, CDR2 SASEGT. V was clipped by 5 bases and J by 7 bases, with 15 bases between them. The CDR3 runs 15 residues. The CDR3 DNA is TGTGCCAGCAGTCTTTTGGAGGGGTTTGCCAACGTCCTGACTTTC. This translates into CASSLLEGFANVLTF.